This entry lists 20 T cell receptor beta chains sequenced from one sample in a study of siplizumab effects on memory and regulatory T cells. Generated by immunoSEQ multiplex PCR, the TCRdb table keeps only in-frame clones and is missing some. The sample lists over 100,000 clones; about 90% were seen once. Specimen: CD4+ T cells sorted from blood. Every receptor here comes from a human donor in good health.

V gene TRBV7-9 combines with J gene TRBJ2-5, with D maybe TRBD1 (5 bases). The germline gives CDR1 SEHNR, CDR2 FQNEAQ (reference sequence). Trimming took off 7 bases at V and 5 bases at J, with 17 bases between the two ends. The CDR3 sequence is 14 residues long. CDR3 region: CASNPDTSRETQYF. The CDR3 region has the DNA TGTGCCAGCAACCCGGACACGTCCCGGGAGACCCAGTACTTC.

V and J are TRBV20-1 and TRBJ2-3; D is ambiguous. The CDR3 covers 11 residues. V was pared by 5 bases and J by 3 bases, with 6 bases between. Per germline, CDR1 DFQATT and CDR2 SNEGSKA (reference sequence). The chain's CDR3 is CSASLTDTQYF. The CDR3 bases are TGCAGTGCTTCCTTGACAGATACGCAGTATTTT.

This chain links TRBV2 with TRBJ1-4, with no clear D. The ends were cut back, 0 bases at V and 5 bases at J, with 13 bases in the middle. The CDR3 sequence is 16 residues long. Germline V lookup: CDR1 SNHLY, CDR2 FYNNEI. The CDR3 DNA sequence: TGTGCCAGCAGTGAAGCTTTGGGCAGCCGGAATGAAAAACTGTTTTTT. Translation: CASSEALGSRNEKLFF.

CDR3: CASSYTDTYGYTF. In DNA, the CDR3 is TGTGCCAGCAGTTACACGGACACTTATGGCTACACCTTC. This chain connects TRBV6-5 to TRBJ1-2, with D perhaps matching TRBD1 (5 bases). The CDR3 runs to 13 residues. The germline gives CDR1 MNHEY, CDR2 SVGAGI. Trimming removed 2 bases from V and 5 bases from J, with 9 bases in between.

This sequence joins TRBV5-4 and TRBJ2-3; D is uncertain. Germline lookup yields CDR1 SGHNT and CDR2 YYREEE (reference sequence). The V end lost 0 bases, the J end lost 9 bases, and 17 bases lay between the germline ends. The CDR3 totals 15 residues. CDR3 in amino acids: CASSLDSGSRDTQYF. In DNA, the CDR3 is TGTGCCAGCAGCTTGGATTCCGGGTCGCGAGACACGCAGTATTTT.

V is TRBV19 and J is TRBJ2-6; a possible D gene is TRBD1 (6 bases). V lost 5 bases, J lost 2 bases, and 13 bases lay in between. The V gene's germline CDR1 is LNHDA and CDR2 SQIVND (reference sequence). The CDR3 has 16 amino acids. DNA of the CDR3: TGTGCCAGTAGTCCAAAGACAGGCACTGGGGCCAACGTCCTGACTTTC. Its translation: CASSPKTGTGANVLTF. The entire variable domain, with the rest obtained from reference TRBV19 and TRBJ2-6, is as follows: DGGITQSPKYLFRKEGQNVTLSCEQNLNHDAMYWYRQDPGQGLRLIYYSQIVNDFQKGDIAEGYSVSREKKESFPLTVTSAQKNPTAFYLCASSPKTGTGANVLTFGAGSRLTVL.

This rearrangement joins TRBV29-1 to TRBJ1-1; D remains unclear. Germline V gene sequence: CDR1 SQVTM, CDR2 ANQGSEA. The CDR3 runs to 11 residues. The CDR3: CSEGENTEAFF. DNA of the CDR3: TGCAGTGAGGGAGAGAACACTGAAGCTTTCTTT.

The CDR3 DNA follows: TGCGCCAGCAGCTTAAGCTGGACCTCTGGAAACACCATATATTTT. Translation: CASSLSWTSGNTIYF. The chain combines TRBV5-1 with TRBJ1-3; no reliable D call. The ends were cut back, 2 bases at V and 0 bases at J, with 9 bases in the middle. The germline V gene has CDR1 SGHRS and CDR2 YFSETQ. The CDR3 is 15 amino acids.

The chain recombines TRBV5-4 with TRBJ1-1; 11 nucleotides align to TRBD1. The J segment lost 1 base and the V segment lost 3 bases, leaving 5 bases of the junction unmatched. The germline V gene has CDR1 SGHNT and CDR2 YYREEE (reference sequence). This CDR3 has 16 residues. The CDR3 is CASSSSDRGPNTEAFF. The CDR3 DNA follows: TGTGCCAGCAGCTCGTCGGACAGGGGGCCGAACACTGAAGCTTTCTTT. Variable domain in full (rest from reference TRBV5-4 and TRBJ1-1): ETGVTQSPTHLIKTRGQQVTLRCSSQSGHNTVSWYQQALGQGPQFIFQYYREEENGRGNFPPRFSGLQFPNYSSELNVNALELDDSALYLCASSSSDRGPNTEAFFGQGTRLTVV.

V gene TRBV19 combines with J gene TRBJ2-1, with 13 bases aligning to TRBD2. The V segment lost 4 bases and the J segment 0 bases; nucleotides outside the gene matches: 9. The length of the CDR3 is 19 residues. Germline CDR1 reads LNHDA; CDR2 reads SQIVND (reference sequence). The CDR3 nucleotides are TGTGCCAGTAGTAGTCCGGGACTAGCGGGGTCGAGCTCCTACAATGAGCAGTTCTTC. Encoded protein: CASSSPGLAGSSSYNEQFF.

The CDR3 DNA reads TGTGCCTGGAGGGGGAACACTGAAGCTTTCTTT. The encoded protein is CAWRGNTEAFF. The chain couples TRBV30 to TRBJ1-1; no reliable D call. CDR3 length: 11 residues. The germline V gene has CDR1 GTSNPN and CDR2 SVGIG (reference sequence). Between the trimmed V and J ends, which lost 3 bases and 1 base, there was a span of 3 bases.

V is TRBV21-1 and J is TRBJ1-1; the table's TRBD1 call for D was not verified on the DNA. TRBV21-1 is a recognized pseudogene. There are 13 residues in the CDR3. This CDR3 is CASRNTIRTEAFF. CDR3 sequence (DNA): TGTGCCAGCAGGAACACAATTCGCACTGAAGCTTTCTTT.

This clone was seen only once. The chain joins TRBV11-3 to TRBJ2-1; TRBD2 aligns across 13 bases. CDR1 is SGHNT, CDR2 YENEEA, per germline. The trim removed 5 bases at V and 9 bases at J, leaving 10 bases unmatched. The CDR3 consists of 16 residues. CDR3 residues: CASSQAPLAGGVEQFF. The CDR3 nucleotides read TGTGCCAGCAGCCAAGCCCCACTAGCGGGAGGGGTTGAGCAGTTCTTC.

V is TRBV5-4 and J is TRBJ1-2; the D is unclear. This CDR3 region has 14 residues. Looked up from germline, CDR1 is SGHNT and CDR2 is YYREEE (reference sequence). V was pared by 1 base and J by 8 bases, with 15 bases between. CDR3 sequence reads: CASSLRGIIHGYTF. CDR3 DNA sequence: TGTGCCAGCAGCTTGCGAGGAATCATCCACGGCTACACCTTC. Combining the CDR3 with reference TRBV5-4 and TRBJ1-2 gives the whole variable domain ETGVTQSPTHLIKTRGQQVTLRCSSQSGHNTVSWYQQALGQGPQFIFQYYREEENGRGNFPPRFSGLQFPNYSSELNVNALELDDSALYLCASSLRGIIHGYTFGSGTRLTVV.

The chain joins TRBV6-5 to TRBJ2-3; D perhaps matches TRBD2 (5 bases). Per germline, CDR1 MNHEY and CDR2 SVGAGI. V was pared by 2 bases and J by 11 bases, with 17 bases between. This CDR3 spans 14 amino acids. The CDR3 here is CASSYTPLERLQYF. CDR3 nucleotides: TGTGCCAGCAGTTACACGCCCCTGGAGCGGCTGCAGTATTTT.

This chain uses TRBV27 with TRBJ1-6; 7 nucleotides line up with TRBD1. The CDR3 is 12 amino acids. Looked up from germline, CDR1 is MNHEY and CDR2 is SMNVEV (reference sequence). J gave up 10 bases and V 6 bases, and 3 bases lay outside the gene matches. CDR3: CASRAQGSPLHF. The CDR3 DNA sequence: TGTGCCAGCAGGGCACAGGGGTCACCCCTCCACTTT.

This sequence joins TRBV28 and TRBJ1-2; TRBD1 aligns across 7 bases. J gave up 7 bases and V 6 bases, and 8 bases lay outside the gene matches. CDR3 size: 13 residues. Germline V lookup: CDR1 MDHEN, CDR2 SYDVKM. CDR3 nucleotide sequence: TGTGCCAGCAGACAGATGACAGGGCTTGGCTACACCTTC. This translates into CASRQMTGLGYTF.

This chain uses TRBV5-1 with TRBJ1-4; D unclear. CDR1 SGHRS and CDR2 YFSETQ come from the germline V gene. The CDR3 covers 14 residues. Trimming shortened V by 0 bases and J by 8 bases, and 11 bases separated the two germline ends. The CDR3 here is CASSLVQGNEKLFF. CDR3 bases: TGCGCCAGCAGCTTGGTACAAGGGAACGAAAAACTGTTTTTT.

The V and J genes are TRBV9 and TRBJ2-5; weak D call: TRBD1 (6 bases). From germline, CDR1 is SGDLS and CDR2 YYNGEE. Trimming removed 1 base at V and 4 bases at J, with 8 bases between. The CDR3 extends over 13 amino acids. CDR3 loop: CASSVTGRETQYF. In DNA, the CDR3 is TGTGCCAGCAGCGTAACAGGGCGAGAGACCCAGTACTTC.

J is TRBJ2-6 and V is TRBV5-1; 7 bases are a match to TRBD1. Germline lookup yields CDR1 SGHRS and CDR2 YFSETQ. V dropped 4 bases and J dropped 4; count of bases not matched to a gene: 14. This CDR3 comprises 18 residues. CDR3 sequence reads: CASSAGTGVDLGANVLTF. CDR3 bases: TGCGCCAGCAGCGCCGGCACAGGGGTTGACCTCGGGGCCAACGTCCTGACTTTC.